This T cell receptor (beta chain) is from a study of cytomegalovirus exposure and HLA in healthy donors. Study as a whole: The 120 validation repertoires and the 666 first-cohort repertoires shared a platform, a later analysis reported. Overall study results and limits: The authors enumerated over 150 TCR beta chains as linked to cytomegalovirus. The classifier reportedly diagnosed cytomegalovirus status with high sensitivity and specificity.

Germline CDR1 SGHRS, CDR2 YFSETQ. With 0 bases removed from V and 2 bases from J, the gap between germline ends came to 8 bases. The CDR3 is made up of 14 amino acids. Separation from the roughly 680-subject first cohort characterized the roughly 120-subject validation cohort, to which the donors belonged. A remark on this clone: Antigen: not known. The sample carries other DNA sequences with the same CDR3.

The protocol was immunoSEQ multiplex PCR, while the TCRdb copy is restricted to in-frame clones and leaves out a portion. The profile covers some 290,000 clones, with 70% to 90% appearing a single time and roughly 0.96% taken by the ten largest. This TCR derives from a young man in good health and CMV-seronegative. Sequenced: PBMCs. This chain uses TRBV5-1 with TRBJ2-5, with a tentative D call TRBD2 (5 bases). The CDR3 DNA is TGCGCCAGCAGCTTGGTTCCGGGGCAAGAGACCCAGTACTTC. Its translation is CASSLVPGQETQYF.